The rows below give T cell receptor beta chains drawn from one sample of a study of cytomegalovirus exposure and HLA in healthy donors. The repertoire was sequenced with immunoSEQ multiplex PCR; TCRdb's copy has only in-frame clones and lacks some. This table has tens of thousands of clones, roughly 71% appearing once. The sample was PBMCs. The receptors originated from a man aged 35-49 years in good health and CMV-seropositive. CDR3s include the opening cysteine and the closing phenylalanine or tryptophan. D genes are given only for firm matches. For some rows the clone size is stated as once, few or many, or as a class when expanded; others skip it.

>TRBJ2-3|TRBV10-3|NA|few
CAISSPRAGDTQYF
TGTGCCATCAGTTCTCCTCGAGCTGGAGATACGCAGTATTTT
>TRBJ1-6|TRBV13|TRBD1|NA
CASSIGQGVNSPLHF
TGTGCCAGCAGCATCGGACAGGGCGTTAATTCACCCCTCCACTTT
>TRBJ2-3|TRBV4-3|NA|NA
CASSQEPTTPSTDTQYF
TGCGCCAGCAGCCAAGAACCGACAACCCCTAGCACAGATACGCAGTATTTT
>TRBJ1-5|TRBV19|NA|NA
CASSMRDIYQPQHF
TGTGCCAGTAGTATGCGAGACATCTATCAGCCCCAGCATTTT
>TRBJ2-5|TRBV7-8|NA|NA
CASSFSQGHQETQYF
TGTGCCAGCAGCTTTTCTCAGGGTCATCAAGAGACCCAGTACTTC
>TRBJ2-6|TRBV11-2|NA|few
CASSSHRAGANVLTF
TGTGCCAGCAGCTCCCACAGGGCTGGGGCCAACGTCCTGACTTTC
>TRBJ2-1|TRBV29-1|TRBD2|NA
CSGRLAGGSYNEQFF
TGCAGCGGCAGACTAGCGGGGGGATCCTACAATGAGCAGTTCTTC
>TRBJ1-5|TRBV5-8|TRBD1|NA
CASSLRQGEQPQHF
TGTGCCAGCAGCTTGAGGCAGGGGGAGCAGCCCCAGCATTTT
>TRBJ2-3|TRBV6-4|NA|NA
CASSDAGRGSHTQYF
TGTGCCAGCAGTGACGCTGGCAGGGGAAGTCATACGCAGTATTTT
>TRBJ1-1|TRBV7-9|NA|NA
CASRSTGEAFF
TGTGCCAGCAGATCGACAGGTGAAGCTTTCTTT
>TRBJ2-5|TRBV6-1|TRBD2|NA
CASSEPSGEETQYF
TGTGCCAGCAGTGAGCCTAGCGGGGAAGAGACCCAGTACTTC
>TRBJ1-3|TRBV7-2|NA|NA
CASRYISGNTIYF
TGTGCCAGCAGGTACATCTCTGGAAACACCATATATTTT
>TRBJ1-2|TRBV9|TRBD1|once
CASSVGPTGGASYGYTF
TGTGCCAGCAGCGTAGGCCCTACAGGGGGCGCGAGCTATGGCTACACCTTC
>TRBJ1-4|TRBV27|TRBD1|NA
CASSADRATNEKLFF
TGTGCCAGCAGTGCGGACAGGGCAACTAATGAAAAACTGTTTTTT
>TRBJ2-7|TRBV5-1|TRBD1|few
CASSLSPGQGYEQYF
TGCGCCAGCAGCCTAAGCCCGGGACAGGGCTACGAGCAGTACTTC
>TRBJ2-7|TRBV10-2|NA|NA
CASSESSGGYEQYF
TGCGCCAGCAGTGAGTCATCAGGAGGCTACGAGCAGTACTTC
>TRBJ2-1|TRBV5-1|NA|NA
CASSLVEVSYNEQFF
TGCGCCAGCAGCTTGGTGGAGGTATCCTACAATGAGCAGTTCTTC
>TRBJ2-5|TRBV5-1|TRBD1|NA
CASSLDRKQETQYF
TGCGCCAGCAGCCTGGACAGGAAGCAAGAGACCCAGTACTTC
>TRBJ1-1|TRBV27|NA|NA
CASSFSPTTGTNTEAFF
TGTGCCAGCAGTTTTTCCCCCACGACAGGTACGAACACTGAAGCTTTCTTT
>TRBJ1-4|TRBV11-2|TRBD1|NA
CASSFAQPGQGDEKLFF
TGTGCCAGCAGCTTTGCCCAACCGGGACAGGGAGACGAAAAACTGTTTTTT
>TRBJ2-5|TRBV6-1|NA|NA
CASSEARGTETQYF
TGTGCCAGCAGTGAGGCGCGGGGAACGGAGACCCAGTACTTC
>TRBJ2-5|TRBV11-2|TRBD2|once
CASSPLSGGPQETQYF
TGTGCCAGCAGCCCTCTTAGCGGGGGGCCTCAAGAGACCCAGTACTTC
>TRBJ2-1|TRBV7-3|NA|NA
CASSLNPGGFNEQFF
TGTGCCAGCAGCTTAAACCCAGGGGGGTTCAATGAGCAGTTCTTC
>TRBJ2-5|TRBV6-5|NA|NA
CASGRGKETQYF
TGTGCCTCGGGGCGGGGTAAAGAGACCCAGTACTTC
>TRBJ1-1|TRBV6-5|NA|few
CASSYRGRGNTEAFF
TGTGCCAGCAGTTACCGAGGACGGGGGAACACTGAAGCTTTCTTT
>TRBJ1-2|TRBV29-1|NA|NA
CSASNEGYGYTF
TGCAGCGCCAGCAACGAGGGTTATGGCTACACCTTC
>TRBJ2-5|TRBV10-3|TRBD2|once
CAISESEGTSGKETQYF
TGTGCCATCAGTGAGTCGGAGGGGACTAGCGGGAAAGAGACCCAGTACTTC
>TRBJ2-6|TRBV5-4|NA|NA
CASSLKFSGANVLTF
TGTGCCAGCAGCTTGAAATTTTCAGGGGCCAACGTCCTGACTTTC
>TRBJ2-3|TRBV6-1|NA|once
CASSEARLTSTDTQYF
TGTGCCAGCAGTGAAGCGAGGCTTACTAGCACAGATACGCAGTATTTT